Shown below are 32 T cell receptor beta chains from a single sample sequenced in a study of T cells after somatic rescue of genetic block. The data were produced by immunoSEQ multiplex PCR, yet TCRdb's version contains in-frame clones alone and is incomplete. The sample includes more than 70,000 clones, 85% to 90% of them seen just once. Specimen: peripheral blood mononuclear cells (PBMCs). Source of these receptors: a woman between 18 and 30 years old.

The chain employs TRBV10-1 and TRBJ2-2; D tentatively reads TRBD1 or TRBD2 (5 bases each). CDR1 is WNHNN, CDR2 SYGVQD, per germline (reference sequence). This CDR3 has 17 residues. V lost 2 bases and J 9 bases, leaving 22 bases between the germline ends. The CDR3 spells CASSEGGQAAHFRELFF. The CDR3 nucleotides read TGCGCCAGCAGTGAGGGGGGTCAAGCGGCCCATTTCAGGGAGCTGTTTTTT.

Only a few counts were recorded for this clone. The chain has TRBV9 and TRBJ1-2, with D uncertain. Germline V CDR1 and CDR2: SGDLS, YYNGEE. Trimming took 2 bases from V and 8 from J, leaving 10 bases between them. This CDR3 comprises 12 residues. The DNA of the CDR3 is TGTGCCAGCAGCGTTGGAGAGGGAGGCTACACCTTC. It encodes CASSVGEGGYTF.

This clone was detected only once. This rearrangement joins TRBV28 to TRBJ2-3, with D possibly being TRBD2 (5 bases). V shed 3 bases and J shed 3 bases, with 13 bases lying between them. The CDR3 is 15 residues long. CDR1 and CDR2 (germline): MDHEN, SYDVKM. The CDR3 DNA reads as TGTGCCAGCAGTTTCCCGGCACTAGGGACAGATACGCAGTATTTT. It yields the protein CASSFPALGTDTQYF.

The V and J genes are TRBV5-1 and TRBJ2-3; D may be TRBD1 or TRBD2 (5 bases each). V gave up 4 bases and J gave up 3 bases, with 18 bases separating them. Germline loops: CDR1 SGHRS, CDR2 YFSETQ. There are 16 residues in the CDR3. The CDR3 sequence: CASSSGTGPSTDTQYF. The CDR3 nucleotides are TGCGCCAGCAGCAGCGGTACAGGTCCCTCTACAGATACGCAGTATTTT.

The V call is TRBV2, the J call TRBJ2-2; TRBD2 matches at 8 bases. The germline CDR1 and CDR2 sequences are SNHLY and FYNNEI. The CDR3 contains 14 residues. Trimming took 10 bases from V and 4 from J; bases not matched to a gene: 8. The CDR3 is CATKAGVSTGELFF. The CDR3 DNA follows: TGTGCCACCAAAGCGGGAGTTAGCACCGGGGAGCTGTTTTTT. Based on the CDR3 plus reference TRBV2 and TRBJ2-2, the full variable domain is EPEVTQTPSHQVTQMGQEVILRCVPISNHLYFYWYRQILGQKVEFLVSFYNNEISEKSEIFDDQFSVERPDGSNFTLKIRSTKLEDSAMYFCATKAGVSTGELFFGEGSRLTVL.

This sequence joins TRBV11-2 and TRBJ1-1; 7 bases match TRBD1. Germline CDR1 reads SGHAT; CDR2 reads FQNNGV. V gave up 6 bases and J gave up 5 bases; unmatched junction bases: 12. The CDR3 totals 15 residues. The DNA of the CDR3 is TGTGCCAGCAGTCTGACAGGGATAGTAGGGACTGAAGCTTTCTTT. Translated, it gives CASSLTGIVGTEAFF.

Here the CDR3 reads CASSLLLAGVGNEQFF. DNA of the CDR3: TGTGCCAGCAGCTTATTGCTAGCGGGAGTAGGCAATGAGCAGTTCTTC. V usage is TRBV11-2 and J usage is TRBJ2-1, with 10 positions matching TRBD2. This CDR3 comprises 16 residues. The germline V gene has CDR1 SGHAT and CDR2 FQNNGV. Germline trimming cut 2 bases from V and 6 bases from J; bases unmatched to any gene: 7.

The J gene is TRBJ1-1, the V gene TRBV5-4; D is perhaps TRBD1 (5 bases). This CDR3 spans 14 amino acids. The germline V gene encodes CDR1 SGHNT and CDR2 YYREEE (reference sequence). Trimming cost V 1 base and J 5 bases, with 12 bases left between them. The CDR3 nucleotides read TGTGCCAGCAGCTTGCGGGCGGAGGGGACTGAAGCTTTCTTT. This codes for CASSLRAEGTEAFF.

This clone is a singleton in its sample. The rearrangement joins TRBV12-5 to TRBJ1-1, with 10 positions matching TRBD1. The CDR3 has 20 residues. The junction had 17 bases not matched to a gene; V was cut back by 0 bases and J by 4 bases. Germline CDR1 LGHNT, CDR2 FRNRAP. CDR3 nucleotides: TGTGCTAGTGGTTTGGTATCAGGGCCCTTTCCCGGGACAGGGGCCACTGAAGCTTTCTTT. This gives the protein CASGLVSGPFPGTGATEAFF.

This chain uses TRBV6-1 with TRBJ1-1; a weak D match, TRBD1 (5 bases). Per germline, CDR1 MNHNS and CDR2 SASEGT. V lost 2 bases to trimming and J lost 5 bases, with 24 bases between them. CDR3 length: 18 residues. For the CDR3, the DNA is TGTGCCAGCAGTGAAAGCTCTGGTATTAGCCCGGGGGGTACTGAAGCTTTCTTT. It specifies CASSESSGISPGGTEAFF.

J is TRBJ1-4 and V is TRBV5-1; possibly TRBD1 for D (6 bases). CDR1 is SGHRS, CDR2 YFSETQ, per germline. Deletions cut 7 bases from V and 2 bases from J, with 12 bases between. The CDR3 sequence is 14 residues long. The CDR3, as DNA: TGCGCCAGCCGCGTCGGACAGACTAATGAAAAACTGTTTTTT. Amino acids: CASRVGQTNEKLFF.

The chain has TRBV29-1 and TRBJ1-2; D is ambiguous. Germline V gene data show CDR1 as SQVTM and CDR2 as ANQGSEA. Trimming shortened V by 0 bases and J by 8 bases, and 13 bases separated the two germline ends. The CDR3 is 13 residues long. The chain's CDR3 is CSVEDLQAGGYTF. CDR3 DNA sequence: TGCAGCGTTGAAGATCTTCAGGCAGGAGGCTACACCTTC.

The chain links TRBV27 to TRBJ2-7, with D unclear. The germline V gene encodes CDR1 MNHEY and CDR2 SMNVEV (reference sequence). The length of the CDR3 is 12 residues. Trimming removed 8 bases at V and 7 bases at J, with 15 bases between. The chain's CDR3 is CASLGRVGEQYF. The CDR3 bases are TGTGCCAGCTTGGGTCGTGTTGGGGAGCAGTACTTC.

The chain couples TRBV9 to TRBJ2-7; D is unresolved. This CDR3 region has 14 residues. Trimming removed 0 bases from V and 3 bases from J, with 10 bases in between. The germline V gene has CDR1 SGDLS and CDR2 YYNGEE. The CDR3 DNA follows: TGTGCCAGCAGCGTAGGGGCTGGCAGCTACGAGCAGTACTTC. It yields the protein CASSVGAGSYEQYF.

V gene TRBV12-2 combines with J gene TRBJ2-5; TRBD1 was called by the table and not checked on the DNA. TRBV12-2 is annotated as a pseudogene. The CDR3 totals 20 residues. The CDR3 spells CASRLAKRFLGTGEGETQYF. CDR3 nucleotides: TGTGCAAGTCGCTTAGCGAAGAGGTTTCTTGGAACAGGGGAAGGAGAGACCCAGTACTTC.

V and J are TRBV20-1 and TRBJ1-1; D call uncertain. V lost 2 bases and J 7 bases, leaving 8 bases between the germline ends. The CDR3 is made up of 11 amino acids. Germline assignment: CDR1 DFQATT and CDR2 SNEGSKA (reference sequence). CDR3 amino acids: CSARWEGEAFF. In DNA form, the CDR3 reads TGCAGTGCTAGATGGGAAGGTGAAGCTTTCTTT.

The chain links TRBV6-1 to TRBJ2-1, with D perhaps given as TRBD1 or TRBD2 (5 bases each). CDR3 length: 16 amino acids. The germline V gene has CDR1 MNHNS and CDR2 SASEGT. V lost 2 bases, J lost 12 bases, and 23 bases lay in between. The CDR3 is CASSEFRQGIIGGQFF. CDR3 in DNA: TGTGCCAGCAGTGAATTCCGGCAGGGAATAATTGGGGGGCAGTTCTTC.

This chain uses TRBV4-1 with TRBJ1-2; D is ambiguous. The CDR3 has 16 amino acids. Germline-derived CDR1 and CDR2 are MGHRA and YSYEKL. V gave up 3 bases and J gave up 4 bases, with 18 bases separating them. The CDR3 DNA sequence: TGCGCCAGCAGCCAGGATATCAGTTCTCGATTCTATGGCTACACCTTC. Its translation is CASSQDISSRFYGYTF.

The CDR3 nucleotides read TGTGCCAGCACCGAGGGGGGTCTGGGAAACACCATATATTTT. The encoded protein is CASTEGGLGNTIYF. The genes are TRBV6-5 and TRBJ1-3, with a tentative D call TRBD1 (6 bases). Germline loops: CDR1 MNHEY, CDR2 SVGAGI. V was pared by 7 bases and J by 4 bases, with 14 bases between. CDR3 size: 14 residues.

To note about this clone: The junction differs from germline at one of its ends, possibly a read error. V is TRBV5-6 and J is TRBJ1-4, with D unclear. CDR3 size: 11 residues. Per germline, CDR1 SGHDT and CDR2 YYEEEE. The CDR3 DNA reads TGTGCCAGCAGCTTGGGTTCACGGCTACTTTTT. Translating it yields CASSLGSRLLF.

J is TRBJ2-1 and V is TRBV27, with a weak D call TRBD1 (6 bases). This CDR3 spans 17 amino acids. Germline CDR1 MNHEY, CDR2 SMNVEV (reference sequence). V was pared by 4 bases and J by 0 bases, with 16 bases between. CDR3 loop: CASSSYGQKSSYNEQFF. The CDR3 bases are TGTGCCAGCAGTTCCTACGGACAGAAGAGCTCCTACAATGAGCAGTTCTTC.

The V and J genes are TRBV4-3 and TRBJ2-2; 11 nucleotides match TRBD2. CDR3 length equals 17 residues. CDR1 is LGHNA, CDR2 YSLEER, per germline. Losses at the gene ends were 3 bases for V and 5 bases for J; bases not matched to a gene: 8. CDR3 residues: CASSQDLLAGATGELFF. CDR3 nucleotide sequence: TGCGCCAGCAGCCAGGACCTACTAGCGGGAGCTACCGGGGAGCTGTTTTTT.

A word on this clone: The same CDR3 is also encoded by other DNA sequences in this sample. This chain joins TRBV15 and TRBJ1-1, with 10 bases lining up with TRBD1. Germline V gives CDR1 LNHNV, CDR2 YYDKDF (reference sequence). This CDR3 region has 17 residues. V was pared by 3 bases and J by 0 bases, with 7 bases of the junction left unmatched. The CDR3 here is CATSRGDRGVMNTEAFF. In DNA form, the CDR3 reads TGTGCCACCAGCAGGGGGGACAGGGGTGTGATGAACACTGAAGCTTTCTTT.

The chain is built from TRBV7-2 and TRBJ2-5; D is ambiguous. Looked up from germline, CDR1 is SGHTA and CDR2 is FQGNSA. This CDR3 is 11 amino acids long. Trimming shortened V by 5 bases and J by 5 bases, and 6 bases separated the two germline ends. The CDR3 DNA sequence: TGTGCCAGCAGCCGGACCGAGACCCAGTACTTC. Its translation: CASSRTETQYF.

The chain carries TRBV7-9 and TRBJ1-4; tentative D call: TRBD1 (5 bases). The CDR3 is 15 residues long. CDR1 and CDR2 from the germline V gene are SEHNR and FQNEAQ (reference sequence). Trimming removed 4 bases from V and 2 bases from J, with 11 bases in between. The chain's CDR3 is CASSWGLSTNEKLFF. The CDR3 nucleotides read TGTGCCAGCAGCTGGGGACTGTCGACTAATGAAAAACTGTTTTTT.

The chain is built from TRBV27 and TRBJ2-3, with 9 bases matching TRBD1. The J segment lost 7 bases and the V segment lost 5 bases, leaving 7 bases of the junction unmatched. This CDR3 comprises 14 residues. Germline CDR1 reads MNHEY; CDR2 reads SMNVEV (reference sequence). This CDR3 is CASSRGDRVNTQYF. CDR3 DNA: TGTGCCAGCAGTCGTGGGGACAGGGTGAATACGCAGTATTTT.

V is TRBV7-9 and J is TRBJ2-1; 7 bases are a match to TRBD2. Losses at the gene ends were 2 bases for V and 7 bases for J; bases not matched to a gene: 5. Germline assignment: CDR1 SEHNR and CDR2 FQNEAQ (reference sequence). The CDR3 spans 14 residues. CDR3 nucleotide sequence: TGTGCCAGCAGCTTAACGGGGGGTCGGAATGAGCAGTTCTTC. Protein product: CASSLTGGRNEQFF.

The V call is TRBV6-1, the J call TRBJ1-4; 8 bases are a match to TRBD1. This CDR3 region has 14 residues. Germline CDR1 is MNHNS and CDR2 is SASEGT. Trimming cost V 7 bases and J 7 bases; bases outside gene matches: 8. The CDR3 here is CASTLDRGGEKLFF. CDR3 nucleotides: TGTGCCAGCACCCTAGACAGGGGAGGTGAAAAACTGTTTTTT.

The V and J genes are TRBV9 and TRBJ2-5; D is uncertain. Trimming took off 4 bases at V and 7 bases at J, with 17 bases between the two ends. The germline V gene has CDR1 SGDLS and CDR2 YYNGEE. The CDR3 loop spans 14 amino acids. The chain's CDR3 is CASSSEAVRSTQYF. For the CDR3, the DNA is TGTGCCAGCAGCTCAGAAGCAGTCAGGTCGACCCAGTACTTC.

This clone was found once. The rearrangement joins TRBV28 to TRBJ2-7; perhaps TRBD2 as D (6 bases). Per germline, CDR1 MDHEN and CDR2 SYDVKM. The V end lost 3 bases, the J end lost 12 bases, and 21 bases lay between the germline ends. The CDR3 spans 14 residues. CDR3 amino acids: CASSLRRDRTGLYF. In DNA form, the CDR3 reads TGTGCCAGCAGTTTGCGGCGGGATCGGACCGGCCTGTACTTC.

CDR3 sequence reads: CASSFGPGGLYEQYF. The CDR3 nucleotides are TGTGCCAGCAGCTTTGGGCCCGGTGGCCTCTACGAGCAGTACTTC. The chain recombines TRBV11-2 with TRBJ2-7; D is unresolved. CDR1 is SGHAT and CDR2 is FQNNGV in the germline V gene. The CDR3 runs 15 residues. V was shortened by 3 bases and J by 3 bases, with 15 bases between the two germline ends.

The chain combines TRBV29-1 with TRBJ2-5, with D perhaps being TRBD1 or TRBD2 (5 bases each). There are 12 residues in the CDR3. CDR1 and CDR2 from the germline V gene are SQVTM and ANQGSEA. The germline V and J ends were trimmed by 5 bases and 2 bases, with 9 bases remaining between them. CDR3 amino acids: CSVKRGQETQYF. DNA of the CDR3: TGCAGCGTTAAGAGGGGTCAAGAGACCCAGTACTTC.